This T cell receptor beta chain was captured in a study of shared clonotypes between healthy human individuals. Broader study findings: It was anticipated that sequencing depth would influence how many clonotypes donors shared. Shared across several donors were roughly 4.8% of the naive CD4 clonotypes. Rarefaction indicated that sorted-subset sequencing remained incomplete although depth was large.

The length of the CDR3 is 14 residues. V lost 6 bases to trimming and J lost 4 bases, with 15 bases between them. CDR1 is KGHSH, CDR2 LQKENI, per germline. Generated by immunoSEQ multiplex PCR, the TCRdb table keeps only in-frame clones and is missing some. The sample has about 2 million clones; 85% to 95% are singletons. As for this clone: As yet, its antigen is unknown.

This chain uses TRBV18 with TRBJ1-2, with D perhaps matching TRBD1 (6 bases). Source material: naive CD4+ T cells sorted from blood. The subset is: CD45RA+ positively selected. This clonotype originated in a man aged 18-30 years in good health. The CDR3 reads CASSQTGTPYGYTF. Here the CDR3 DNA reads TGTGCCAGCTCTCAAACAGGGACTCCCTATGGCTACACCTTC.